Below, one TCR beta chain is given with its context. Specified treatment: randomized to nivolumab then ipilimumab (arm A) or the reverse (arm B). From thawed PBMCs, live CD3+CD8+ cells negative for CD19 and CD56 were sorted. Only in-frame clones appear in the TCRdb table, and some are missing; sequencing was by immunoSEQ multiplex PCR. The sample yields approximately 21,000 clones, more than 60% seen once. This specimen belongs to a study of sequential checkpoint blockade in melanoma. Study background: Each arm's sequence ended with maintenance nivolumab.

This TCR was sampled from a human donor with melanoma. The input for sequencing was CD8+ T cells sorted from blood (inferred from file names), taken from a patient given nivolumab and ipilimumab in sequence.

DNA for the CDR3: TGTGCCAGCAGTTTATCGGGGGAGGTCCCTGGAAACACCATATATTTT. Encoded protein: CASSLSGEVPGNTIYF. This rearrangement joins TRBV27 to TRBJ1-3; TRBD1 is a possible D gene (5 bases). V lost 0 bases and J lost 2, with 11 bases in between. Germline V gene lookup returns CDR1 MNHEY and CDR2 SMNVEV (reference sequence). The CDR3 sequence is 16 residues long.